The T cell receptor beta chain under discussion was sequenced for a study of chemoradiotherapy in HPV16-positive cancers. Germline CDR1 SGHNT, CDR2 YYREEE (reference sequence). Trimming took 2 bases from V and 3 from J; bases not matched to a gene: 8. CDR3 length: 18 residues. The assay was immunoSEQ multiplex PCR, and TCRdb's table has in-frame clones only and misses some. The table lists approximately 8,800 clones, 70% to 80% of them singletons. This chain uses TRBV5-4 with TRBJ2-3; 14 nucleotides match TRBD2. The specimen was taken from a patient who underwent chemoradiotherapy. The clonotype was recovered from a human donor with HPV-associated anogenital cancer. The chain's CDR3 is CASSLTTSGGAVTDTQYF. DNA for the CDR3: TGTGCCAGCAGCTTAACGACTAGCGGGGGGGCCGTGACAGATACGCAGTATTTT.